This TCR beta chain was captured in a study of OX40 agonist ivuxolimab in advanced cancers. In terms of the full investigation: Ivuxolimab was an agonistic, fully human IgG2 monoclonal antibody directed against OX40 (CD134), a costimulatory receptor. Intravenous ivuxolimab was administered to patients every 2 weeks at six dose levels: 0.01, 0.1, 0.3, 1.5, 3 and 10 mg/kg. Of the roughly 51 patients in dose escalation, approximately 20 had hepatocellular carcinoma, roughly 15 had melanoma, 9 had renal cell carcinoma and 9 had head and neck cancer. In the dose-escalation cohort, roughly 80% of patients were male, and the mean age was roughly 60 years, with a range of roughly 20 to 85. Patients were allowed to have had prior anti-PD-1, anti-PD-L1 or anti-CTLA-4 therapy, and approximately 40% of the dose-escalation patients had previously received checkpoint inhibitors. Partial responses occurred in three dose-escalation patients: two with cutaneous melanoma and one with hepatocellular carcinoma. Peripheral TCRbeta sequencing was intended to test whether TCR sequence diversity was altered and clonal T-cell expansion was caused by ivuxolimab. The paper covers the monotherapy dose-escalation part of the phase I ivuxolimab trial, which included N ≈ 57 patients. Study-wide conclusions, independent of this receptor: The antigen specificity of the peripheral T cells that underwent clonal expansion was not determined. At doses of 0.1 to 3.0 mg/kg, clonal expansion of both CD4+ and CD8+ T cells in blood was seen between baseline and week 6. After ivuxolimab, CD8+ T cells had more expanded clones than CD4+ T cells on average. Low levels of normalized T-cell clonal expansion were also seen in some nonresponding patients. In partial responders in the 0.1-3.0 mg/kg groups, normalized peripheral clonal expansion was found to be among the lowest, especially among CD8+ T cells.

The trial excluded patients who had a history of autoimmune disease or were on systemic immunosuppression. Peripheral blood for TCR sequencing was drawn from every dose cohort at baseline, at cycle 4 day 1 and at cycle 7 day 1. The samples were drawn from a first-in-human, open-label, multicenter phase I dose-escalation trial of ivuxolimab. Adults with locally advanced or metastatic melanoma, renal cell carcinoma, hepatocellular carcinoma or head and neck squamous cell carcinoma were enrolled in the trial. Before TCR sequencing, CD4+ T cells and CD8+ T cells from peripheral blood were sorted into separate populations. Genomic DNA was isolated from the sorted cells so that the TCRbeta CDR3 region could be sequenced. TCRbeta CDR3 regions were sequenced using the immunoSEQ Assay. As stored in TCRdb, this immuneACCESS dataset retains in-frame rearrangements with V and J assigned. A fraction of the clones does not appear; measured against another copy, unresolved V genes explain less than half of the discrepancy, and the remainder lacks a known reason. For this sample there are approximately 49,000 clones; 81% appear just once. The ten largest make up 6% to 7.5% of the sample.

From its cysteine to its phenylalanine, the CDR3 spans 15 amino acids. Of all the DNA, just the CDR3 is kept, 45 bases in frame from base 1. The germline V gene (reference sequence) provides CDR1 MNHNY and CDR2 SVGAGI. V trim: 7 bases; J trim: 6 bases; unmatched bases: 10. This clone has just one count. No antigen is known for it. Base qualities are not at hand, and no much larger clone is one base apart. The sequences come from CD4+ or CD8+ T cells sorted from blood, collected in a trial of the OX40 agonist ivuxolimab. This sequence originates from an adult with an advanced solid tumor such as melanoma, head and neck, liver or kidney cancer. The chain was built from TRBV6-6 and TRBJ2-1, with 9 bases matching TRBD2. The sequenced DNA: TGTGCCAGCACCATTACGAGGCGGGGGGGCAATGAGCAGTTCTTC. Translated, this gives CASTITRRGGNEQFF.